This entry describes one TCR beta chain. Its antigen is not identified. The CDR3 contains 14 residues. Germline CDR1 reads LGHNA; CDR2 reads YSLEER. V gave up 4 bases and J gave up 5 bases, with 14 bases separating them. The data originate from a study of T cell repertoires in cytomegalovirus infection. Study details: HLA-B-restricted CMV epitopes that are well studied, plus recently identified HLA-C-restricted ones, were used by the study. TCR beta signatures that were public indicated CMV infection and matching HLA type. Study-wide findings and caveats: CMV-specific HLA-C-restricted TCR beta clonotypes dominated the ex vivo response.

One entry per CDR3 protein, called by TCRdb with MiXCR from the reads. This table has approximately 1,000,000 distinct CDR3 sequences, more than 25% appearing once. Sequencing used cultured CD8+ T cells from PBMCs, obtained from culture after CMV antigen stimulation. The chain uses TRBV4-3 and TRBJ1-1, with D unclear. This TCR came from a human donor in good health (CMV status not recorded). Some clones in this sample may be carry-over from other donors' samples. Here the CDR3 DNA reads TGCGCCAGCAGCCTCCTCGGGAAGGTAACTGAAGCTTTCTTT. It specifies CASSLLGKVTEAFF.